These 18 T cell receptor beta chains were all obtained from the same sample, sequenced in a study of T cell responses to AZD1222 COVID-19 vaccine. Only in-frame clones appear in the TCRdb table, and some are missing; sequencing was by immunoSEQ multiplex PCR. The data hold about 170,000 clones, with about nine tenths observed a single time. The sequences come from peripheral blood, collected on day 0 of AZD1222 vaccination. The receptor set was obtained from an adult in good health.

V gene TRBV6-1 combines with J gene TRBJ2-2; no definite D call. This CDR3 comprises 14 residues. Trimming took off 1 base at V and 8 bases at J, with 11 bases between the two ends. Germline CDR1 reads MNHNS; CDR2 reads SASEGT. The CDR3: CASSEGMAWGELFF. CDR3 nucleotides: TGTGCCAGCAGTGAAGGGATGGCTTGGGGGGAGCTGTTTTTT.

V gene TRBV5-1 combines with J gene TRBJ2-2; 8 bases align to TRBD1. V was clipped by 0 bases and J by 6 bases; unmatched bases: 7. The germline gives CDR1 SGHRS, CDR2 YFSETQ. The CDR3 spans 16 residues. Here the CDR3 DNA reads TGCGCCAGCAGCTTGGCCAGGGGGCCGTCTGCCGGGGAGCTGTTTTTT. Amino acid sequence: CASSLARGPSAGELFF.

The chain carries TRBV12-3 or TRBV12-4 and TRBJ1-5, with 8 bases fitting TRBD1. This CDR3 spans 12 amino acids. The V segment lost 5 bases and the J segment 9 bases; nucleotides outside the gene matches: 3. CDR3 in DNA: TGTGCCAGCAGTCTAGGACAGGGGCCCCAGCATTTT. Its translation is CASSLGQGPQHF.

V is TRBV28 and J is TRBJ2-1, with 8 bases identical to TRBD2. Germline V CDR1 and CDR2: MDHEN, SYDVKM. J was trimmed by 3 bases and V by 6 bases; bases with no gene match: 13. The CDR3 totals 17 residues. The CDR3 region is CASSWRGAGGNYNEQFF. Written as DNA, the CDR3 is TGTGCCAGCAGCTGGAGGGGGGCGGGAGGAAACTACAATGAGCAGTTCTTC.

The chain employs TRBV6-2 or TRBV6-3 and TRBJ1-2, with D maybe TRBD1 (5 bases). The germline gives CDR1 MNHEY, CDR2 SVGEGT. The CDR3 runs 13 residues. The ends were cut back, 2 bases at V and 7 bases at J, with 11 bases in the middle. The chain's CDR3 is CASSYVQGAGYTF. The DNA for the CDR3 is TGTGCCAGCAGTTACGTCCAGGGTGCTGGCTACACCTTC.

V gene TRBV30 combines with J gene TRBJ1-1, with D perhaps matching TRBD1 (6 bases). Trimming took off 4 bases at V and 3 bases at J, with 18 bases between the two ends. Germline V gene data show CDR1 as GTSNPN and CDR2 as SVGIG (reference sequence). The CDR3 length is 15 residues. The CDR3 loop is CAWTPIGGLYTEAFF. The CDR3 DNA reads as TGTGCCTGGACTCCCATCGGGGGGCTGTACACTGAAGCTTTCTTT.

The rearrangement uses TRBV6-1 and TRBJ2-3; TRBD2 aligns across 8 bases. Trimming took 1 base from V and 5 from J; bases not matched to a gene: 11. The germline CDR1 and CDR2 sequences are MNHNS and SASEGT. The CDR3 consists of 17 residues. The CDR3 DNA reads TGTGCCAGCAGTGAAGTAGGATCGGGGGGGCGTATAGATACGCAGTATTTT. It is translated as CASSEVGSGGRIDTQYF.

The CDR3 DNA is TGTGCCAGCTCTCGAAATCCAGGGGCGACGGAAAAACTGTTTTTT. Translation: CASSRNPGATEKLFF. The chain employs TRBV18 and TRBJ1-4, with a tentative D call TRBD1 (6 bases). The CDR3 spans 15 residues. Germline V lookup: CDR1 KGHSH, CDR2 LQKENI. Trimming pared 6 bases from V and 8 bases from J, leaving 19 bases between.

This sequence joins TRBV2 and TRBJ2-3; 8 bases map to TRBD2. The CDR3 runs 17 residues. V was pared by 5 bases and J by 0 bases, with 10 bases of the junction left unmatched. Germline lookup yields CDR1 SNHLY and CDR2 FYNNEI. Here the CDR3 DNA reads TGTGCCAGCAGTCAGGATCGGGGGGGCTCTAGCACAGATACGCAGTATTTT. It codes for CASSQDRGGSSTDTQYF.

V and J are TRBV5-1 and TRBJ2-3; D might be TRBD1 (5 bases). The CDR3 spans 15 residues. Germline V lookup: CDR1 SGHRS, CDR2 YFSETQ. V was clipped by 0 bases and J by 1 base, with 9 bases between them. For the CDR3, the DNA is TGCGCCAGCAGCTTGGCCGGCAGGGGCACAGATACGCAGTATTTT. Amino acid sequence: CASSLAGRGTDTQYF.

The CDR3 spells CASNKKGGDTEAFF. Here the CDR3 DNA reads TGTGCCAGCAATAAAAAGGGAGGGGACACTGAAGCTTTCTTT. The V gene is TRBV3-1 (or the pseudogene TRBV3-2), the J gene TRBJ1-1; perhaps TRBD1 as D (5 bases). Looked up from germline, CDR1 is LGHDT and CDR2 is YNNKEL (reference sequence). The CDR3 sequence is 14 residues long. V was trimmed by 7 bases and J by 3 bases, leaving 15 bases between them.

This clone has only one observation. The CDR3 DNA sequence: TGCAGCGTTGAGAGACACAGCTACACCTTC. This sequence encodes CSVERHSYTF. The chain recombines TRBV29-1 with TRBJ1-2; D not resolved. Germline-derived CDR1 and CDR2 are SQVTM and ANQGSEA. This CDR3 region has 10 residues. The ends were cut back, 3 bases at V and 9 bases at J, with 8 bases in the middle.

The CDR3 bases are TGTGCCAGCAGCAAGCACCCCGACAGTAGCAATCAGCCCCAGCATTTT. Its translation: CASSKHPDSSNQPQHF. The chain recombines TRBV9 with TRBJ1-5; tentative D call: TRBD1 (5 bases). The ends were cut back, 4 bases at V and 0 bases at J, with 14 bases in the middle. This CDR3 is built from 16 residues. The germline CDR1 and CDR2 sequences are SGDLS and YYNGEE. The whole variable domain, remainder taken from reference TRBV9 and TRBJ1-5, is DSGVTQTPKHLITATGQRVTLRCSPRSGDLSVYWYQQSLDQGLQFLIQYYNGEERAKGNILERFSAQQFPDLHSELNLSSLELGDSALYFCASSKHPDSSNQPQHFGDGTRLSIL.

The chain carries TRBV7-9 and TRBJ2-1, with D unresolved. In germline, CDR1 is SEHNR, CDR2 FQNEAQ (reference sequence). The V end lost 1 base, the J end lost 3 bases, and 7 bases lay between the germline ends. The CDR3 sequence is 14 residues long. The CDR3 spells CASSLDYNYNEQFF. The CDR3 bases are TGTGCCAGCAGCTTAGATTACAACTACAATGAGCAGTTCTTC.

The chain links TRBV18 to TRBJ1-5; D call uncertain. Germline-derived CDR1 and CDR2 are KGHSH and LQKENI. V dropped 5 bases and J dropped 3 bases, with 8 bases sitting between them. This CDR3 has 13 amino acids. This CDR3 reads CASSAGYNQPQHF. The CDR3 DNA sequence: TGTGCCAGCTCAGCAGGTTACAATCAGCCCCAGCATTTT.

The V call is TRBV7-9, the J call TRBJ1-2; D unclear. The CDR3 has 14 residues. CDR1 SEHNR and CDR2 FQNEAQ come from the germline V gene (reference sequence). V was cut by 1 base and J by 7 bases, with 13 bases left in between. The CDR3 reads CASSLGGFLGGYTF. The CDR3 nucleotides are TGTGCCAGCAGCTTAGGGGGTTTTCTTGGTGGCTACACCTTC.

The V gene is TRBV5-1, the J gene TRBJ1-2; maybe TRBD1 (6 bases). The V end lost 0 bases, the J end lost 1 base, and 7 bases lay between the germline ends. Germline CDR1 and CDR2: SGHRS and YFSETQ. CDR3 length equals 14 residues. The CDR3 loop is CASSLGQVNYGYTF. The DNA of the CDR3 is TGCGCCAGCAGCTTGGGACAGGTTAACTATGGCTACACCTTC.

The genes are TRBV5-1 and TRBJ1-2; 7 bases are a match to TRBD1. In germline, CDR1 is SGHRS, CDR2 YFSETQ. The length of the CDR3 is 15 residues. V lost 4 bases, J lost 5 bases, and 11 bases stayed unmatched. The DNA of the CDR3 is TGCGCCAGCAGCCCCCAACAGGGGTCTTCGTATGGCTACACCTTC. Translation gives CASSPQQGSSYGYTF.